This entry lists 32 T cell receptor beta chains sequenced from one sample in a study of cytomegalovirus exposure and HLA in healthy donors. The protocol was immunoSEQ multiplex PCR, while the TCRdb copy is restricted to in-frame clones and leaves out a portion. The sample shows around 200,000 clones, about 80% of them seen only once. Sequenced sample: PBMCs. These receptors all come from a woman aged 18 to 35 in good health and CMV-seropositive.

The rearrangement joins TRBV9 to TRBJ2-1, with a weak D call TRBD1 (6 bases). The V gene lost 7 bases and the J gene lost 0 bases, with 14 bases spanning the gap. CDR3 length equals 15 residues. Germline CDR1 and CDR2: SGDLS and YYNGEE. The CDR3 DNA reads TGTGCCAGCGGCACGACGGACAGCTCCTACAATGAGCAGTTCTTC. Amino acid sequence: CASGTTDSSYNEQFF.

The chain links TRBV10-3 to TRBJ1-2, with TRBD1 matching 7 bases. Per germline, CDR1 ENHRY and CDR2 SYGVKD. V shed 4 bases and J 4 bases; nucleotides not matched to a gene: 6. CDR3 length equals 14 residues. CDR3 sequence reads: CAISVGQEIYGYTF. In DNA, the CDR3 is TGTGCCATCAGTGTTGGACAGGAGATCTATGGCTACACCTTC.

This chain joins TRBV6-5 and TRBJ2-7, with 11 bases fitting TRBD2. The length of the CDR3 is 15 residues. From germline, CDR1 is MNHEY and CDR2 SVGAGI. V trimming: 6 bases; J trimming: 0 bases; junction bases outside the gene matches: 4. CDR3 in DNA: TGTGCCAGCAGGTCTAGCGGGGGGAGCTCCTACGAGCAGTACTTC. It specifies CASRSSGGSSYEQYF.

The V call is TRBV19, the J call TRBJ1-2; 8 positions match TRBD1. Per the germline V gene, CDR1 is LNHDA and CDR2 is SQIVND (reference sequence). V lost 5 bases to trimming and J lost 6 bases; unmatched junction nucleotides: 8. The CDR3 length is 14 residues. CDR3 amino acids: CASSSRGRVDGYTF. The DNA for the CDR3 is TGTGCCAGTAGTTCCAGGGGGCGCGTCGATGGCTACACCTTC.

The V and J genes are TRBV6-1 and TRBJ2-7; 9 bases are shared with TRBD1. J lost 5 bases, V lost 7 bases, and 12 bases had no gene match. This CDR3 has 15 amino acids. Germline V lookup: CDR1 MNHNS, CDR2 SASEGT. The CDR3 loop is CASKPYGQGSNEQYF. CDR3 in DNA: TGTGCCAGCAAACCGTACGGACAGGGGTCGAACGAGCAGTACTTC.

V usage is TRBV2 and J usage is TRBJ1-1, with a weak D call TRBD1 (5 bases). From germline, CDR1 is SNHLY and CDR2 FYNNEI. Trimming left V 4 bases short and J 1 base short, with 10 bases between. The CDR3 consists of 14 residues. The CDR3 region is CASSGGGGNTEAFF. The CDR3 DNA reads TGTGCCAGCAGTGGGGGCGGGGGGAACACTGAAGCTTTCTTT.

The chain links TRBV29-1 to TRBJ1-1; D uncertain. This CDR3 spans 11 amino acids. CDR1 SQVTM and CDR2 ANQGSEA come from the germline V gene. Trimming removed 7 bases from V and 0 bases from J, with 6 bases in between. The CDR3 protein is CSAGMNTEAFF. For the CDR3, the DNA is TGCAGCGCGGGGATGAACACTGAAGCTTTCTTT.

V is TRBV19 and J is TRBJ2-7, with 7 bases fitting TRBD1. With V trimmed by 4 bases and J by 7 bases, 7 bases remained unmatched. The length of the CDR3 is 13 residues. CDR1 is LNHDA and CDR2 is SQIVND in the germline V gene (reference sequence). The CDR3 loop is CASSTGDREEQYF. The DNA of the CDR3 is TGTGCCAGTAGTACCGGGGACAGAGAGGAGCAGTACTTC.

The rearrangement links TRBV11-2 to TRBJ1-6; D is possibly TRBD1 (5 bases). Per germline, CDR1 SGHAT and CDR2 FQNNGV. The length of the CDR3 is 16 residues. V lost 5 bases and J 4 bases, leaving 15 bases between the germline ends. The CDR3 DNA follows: TGTGCCAGCAGCGGCGGGGCAGACAAATATAATTCACCCCTCCACTTT. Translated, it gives CASSGGADKYNSPLHF.

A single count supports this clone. This CDR3 reads CSVARELDTEAFF. In DNA, the CDR3 is TGCAGCGTTGCGAGGGAGTTGGACACTGAAGCTTTCTTT. This chain connects TRBV29-1 to TRBJ1-1; unclear D gene. Germline CDR1 reads SQVTM; CDR2 reads ANQGSEA. Trimming removed 4 bases from V and 3 bases from J, with 12 bases in between. The CDR3 spans 13 residues.

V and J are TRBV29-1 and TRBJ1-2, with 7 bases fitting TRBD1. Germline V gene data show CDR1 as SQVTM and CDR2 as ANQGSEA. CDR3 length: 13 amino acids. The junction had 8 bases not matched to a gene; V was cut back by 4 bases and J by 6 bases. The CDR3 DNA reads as TGCAGCGTTGGTCAGGGGGAGTGGGATGGCTACACCTTC. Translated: CSVGQGEWDGYTF.

As DNA, the CDR3 is TGCGCCAGCAGCCCGTTTTCTAGCGGGAACTACGAGCAGTACTTC. Its translation: CASSPFSSGNYEQYF. The J gene is TRBJ2-7, the V gene TRBV4-1; 9 positions agree with TRBD2. Trimming removed 4 bases from V and 3 bases from J; junction bases left unmatched: 7. The CDR3 covers 15 residues. Per germline, CDR1 MGHRA and CDR2 YSYEKL.

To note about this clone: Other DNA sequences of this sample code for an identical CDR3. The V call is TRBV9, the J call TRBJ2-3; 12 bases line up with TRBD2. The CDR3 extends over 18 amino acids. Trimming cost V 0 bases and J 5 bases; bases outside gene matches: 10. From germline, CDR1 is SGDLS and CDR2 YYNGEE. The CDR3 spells CASSVVGLAGGPQDTQYF. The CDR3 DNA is TGTGCCAGCAGCGTAGTTGGGCTAGCGGGGGGGCCCCAAGATACGCAGTATTTT.

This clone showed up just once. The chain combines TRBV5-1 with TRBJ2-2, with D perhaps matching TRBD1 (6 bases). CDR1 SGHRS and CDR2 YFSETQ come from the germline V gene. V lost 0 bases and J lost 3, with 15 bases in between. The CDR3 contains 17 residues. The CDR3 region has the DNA TGCGCCAGCAGCTTGGTATCGACAGGCCGGTACACCGGGGAGCTGTTTTTT. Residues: CASSLVSTGRYTGELFF.

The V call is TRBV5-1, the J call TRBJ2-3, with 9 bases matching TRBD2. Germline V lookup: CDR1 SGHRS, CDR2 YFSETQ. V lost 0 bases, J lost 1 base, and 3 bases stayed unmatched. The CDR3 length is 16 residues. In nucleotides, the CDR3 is TGCGCCAGCAGCTTGGCGCCTAGCGGGGGCACAGATACGCAGTATTTT. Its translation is CASSLAPSGGTDTQYF.

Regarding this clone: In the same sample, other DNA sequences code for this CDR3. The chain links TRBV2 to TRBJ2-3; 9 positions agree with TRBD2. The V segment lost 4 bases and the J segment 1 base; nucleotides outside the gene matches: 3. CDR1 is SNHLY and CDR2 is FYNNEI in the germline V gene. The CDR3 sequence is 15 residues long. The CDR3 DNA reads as TGTGCCAGCAGTGTTTTAGCGGGGGGCACAGATACGCAGTATTTT. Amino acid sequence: CASSVLAGGTDTQYF.

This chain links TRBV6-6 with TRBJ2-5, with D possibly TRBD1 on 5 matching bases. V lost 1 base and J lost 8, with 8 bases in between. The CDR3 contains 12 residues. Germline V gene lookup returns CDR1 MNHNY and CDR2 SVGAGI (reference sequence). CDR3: CASSYLDNTQYF. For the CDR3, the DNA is TGTGCCAGCAGTTACTTGGACAACACCCAGTACTTC.

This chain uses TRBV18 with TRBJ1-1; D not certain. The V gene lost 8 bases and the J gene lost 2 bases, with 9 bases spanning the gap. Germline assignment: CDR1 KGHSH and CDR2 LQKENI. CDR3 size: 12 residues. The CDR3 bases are TGTGCCAGCCTCCTGGGCAACACTGAAGCTTTCTTT. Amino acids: CASLLGNTEAFF. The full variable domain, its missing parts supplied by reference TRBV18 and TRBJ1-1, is NAGVMQNPRHLVRRRGQEARLRCSPMKGHSHVYWYRQLPEEGLKFMVYLQKENIIDESGMPKERFSAEFPKEGPSILRIQQVVRGDSAAYFCASLLGNTEAFFGQGTRLTVV.

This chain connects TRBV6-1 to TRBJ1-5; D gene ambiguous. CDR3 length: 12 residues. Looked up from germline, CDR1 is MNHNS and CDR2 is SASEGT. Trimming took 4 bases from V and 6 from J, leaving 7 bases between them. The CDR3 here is CASSGRFQPQHF. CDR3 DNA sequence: TGTGCCAGCAGTGGGCGGTTTCAGCCCCAGCATTTT.

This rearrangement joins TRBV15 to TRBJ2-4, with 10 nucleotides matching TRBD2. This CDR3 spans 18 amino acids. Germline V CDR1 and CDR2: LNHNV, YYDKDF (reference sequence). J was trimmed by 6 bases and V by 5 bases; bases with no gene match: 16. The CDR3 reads CATSSGLAGGREINIQYF. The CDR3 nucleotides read TGTGCCACCAGCTCCGGATTAGCGGGGGGCCGGGAGATAAACATTCAGTACTTC.

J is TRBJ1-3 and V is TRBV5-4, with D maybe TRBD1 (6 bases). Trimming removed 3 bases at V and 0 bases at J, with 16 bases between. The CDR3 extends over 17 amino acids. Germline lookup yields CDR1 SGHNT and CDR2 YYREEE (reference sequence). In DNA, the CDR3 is TGTGCCAGCAGCTCCCCGGGACACGGGGTCTCTGGAAACACCATATATTTT. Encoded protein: CASSSPGHGVSGNTIYF. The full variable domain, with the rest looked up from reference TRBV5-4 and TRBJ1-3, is ETGVTQSPTHLIKTRGQQVTLRCSSQSGHNTVSWYQQALGQGPQFIFQYYREEENGRGNFPPRFSGLQFPNYSSELNVNALELDDSALYLCASSSPGHGVSGNTIYFGEGSWLTVV.

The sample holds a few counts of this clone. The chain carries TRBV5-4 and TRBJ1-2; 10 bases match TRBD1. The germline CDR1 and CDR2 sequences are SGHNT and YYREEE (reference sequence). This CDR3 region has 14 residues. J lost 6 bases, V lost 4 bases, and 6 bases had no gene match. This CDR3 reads CASSRPGTGDGYTF. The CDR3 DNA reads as TGTGCCAGCAGCCGTCCCGGGACAGGGGATGGCTACACCTTC.

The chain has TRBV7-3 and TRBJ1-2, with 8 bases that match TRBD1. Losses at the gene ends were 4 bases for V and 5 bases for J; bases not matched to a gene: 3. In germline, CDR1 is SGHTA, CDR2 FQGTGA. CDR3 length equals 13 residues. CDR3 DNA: TGTGCCAGCAGCTCGGACAGGGTATATGGCTACACCTTC. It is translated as CASSSDRVYGYTF.

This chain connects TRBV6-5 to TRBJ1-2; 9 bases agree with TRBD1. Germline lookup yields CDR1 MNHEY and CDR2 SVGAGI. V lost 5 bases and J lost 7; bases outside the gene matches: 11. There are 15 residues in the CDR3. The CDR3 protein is CASSRNRGPSGGYTF. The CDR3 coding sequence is TGTGCCAGCAGTCGAAACAGGGGGCCTTCAGGTGGCTACACCTTC.

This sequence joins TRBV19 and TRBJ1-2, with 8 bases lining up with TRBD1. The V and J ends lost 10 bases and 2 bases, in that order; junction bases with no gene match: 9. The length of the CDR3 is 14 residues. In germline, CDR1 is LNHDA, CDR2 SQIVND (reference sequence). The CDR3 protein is CATAWTGPNYGYTF. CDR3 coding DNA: TGTGCCACCGCCTGGACAGGGCCAAACTATGGCTACACCTTC.

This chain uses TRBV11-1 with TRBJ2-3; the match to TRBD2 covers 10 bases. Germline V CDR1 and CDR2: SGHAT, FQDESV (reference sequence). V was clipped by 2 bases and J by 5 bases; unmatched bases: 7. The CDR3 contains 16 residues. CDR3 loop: CASSLLQRGGGDTQYF. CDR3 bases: TGTGCCAGCAGCTTACTTCAGCGGGGGGGCGGAGATACGCAGTATTTT.

CDR3 loop: CASSFQDTQYF. In nucleotides, the CDR3 is TGTGCCAGCAGCTTTCAAGATACGCAGTATTTT. This chain joins TRBV7-9 and TRBJ2-3; D gene ambiguous. Germline loops: CDR1 SEHNR, CDR2 FQNEAQ (reference sequence). V lost 3 bases and J 5 bases, leaving 3 bases between the germline ends. The CDR3 length is 11 residues. Combining the CDR3 with reference TRBV7-9 and TRBJ2-3 gives the whole variable domain DTGVSQNPRHKITKRGQNVTFRCDPISEHNRLYWYRQTLGQGPEFLTYFQNEAQLEKSRLLSDRFSAERPKGSFSTLEIQRTEQGDSAMYLCASSFQDTQYFGPGTRLTVL.

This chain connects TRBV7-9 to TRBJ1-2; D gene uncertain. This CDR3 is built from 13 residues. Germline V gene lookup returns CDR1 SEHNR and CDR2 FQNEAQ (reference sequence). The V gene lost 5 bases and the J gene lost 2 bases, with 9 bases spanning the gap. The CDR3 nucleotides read TGTGCCAGCAGCGAAAGTCTAAACTATGGCTACACCTTC. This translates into CASSESLNYGYTF.

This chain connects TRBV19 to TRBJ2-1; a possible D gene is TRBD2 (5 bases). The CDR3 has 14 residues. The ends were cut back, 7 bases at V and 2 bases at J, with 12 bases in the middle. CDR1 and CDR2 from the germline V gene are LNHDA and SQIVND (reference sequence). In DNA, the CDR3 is TGTGCCAGTATTGGCCTAGCACCCTACAATGAGCAGTTCTTC. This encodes CASIGLAPYNEQFF.

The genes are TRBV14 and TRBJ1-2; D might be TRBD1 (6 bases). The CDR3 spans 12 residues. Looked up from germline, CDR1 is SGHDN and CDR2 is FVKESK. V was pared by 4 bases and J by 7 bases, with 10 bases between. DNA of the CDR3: TGTGCCAGCAGCCTGGGGGCAAGTGGCTACACCTTC. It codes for CASSLGASGYTF.

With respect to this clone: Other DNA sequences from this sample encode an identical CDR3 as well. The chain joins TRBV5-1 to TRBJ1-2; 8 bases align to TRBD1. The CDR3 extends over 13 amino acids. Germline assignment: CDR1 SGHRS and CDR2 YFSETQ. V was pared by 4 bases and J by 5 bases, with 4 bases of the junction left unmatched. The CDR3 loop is CASSPDRVYGYTF. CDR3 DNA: TGCGCCAGCAGCCCGGACAGGGTATATGGCTACACCTTC.

CDR3: CASRQGGSEQFF. Written as DNA, the CDR3 is TGTGCCAGCAGACAGGGGGGTAGTGAGCAGTTCTTC. The chain recombines TRBV2 with TRBJ2-1; 8 nucleotides line up with TRBD1. Trimming at V came to 6 bases and at J to 9 bases, leaving 4 bases not matched to a gene. CDR3 size: 12 residues. Per germline, CDR1 SNHLY and CDR2 FYNNEI.